These 22 T cell receptor beta chains share one sample of origin, sequenced in a study of identical twins. TCRdb re-derived calls from the 5' RACE reads in MiXCR, one entry per CDR3 protein. The sample holds 500,000 to 550,000 distinct CDR3 sequences, 22% seen once. The data also belong to a second study, concerning T cells expressing NK-cell markers.

Input material: CD4+ T cells sorted from blood. All receptors derive from a woman aged 18 to 35 in good health.

This sequence joins TRBV20-1 and TRBJ2-1; 12 nucleotides align to TRBD2. The V segment lost 4 bases and the J segment 3 bases; nucleotides outside the gene matches: 4. Germline V gives CDR1 DFQATT, CDR2 SNEGSKA (reference sequence). The length of the CDR3 is 15 residues. The CDR3 bases are TGCAGTGCTAAGAAGACTAGCGGGAGCTACAATGAGCAGTTCTTC. Translated: CSAKKTSGSYNEQFF.

This clonotype was detected only a few times. The chain employs TRBV12-3 or TRBV12-4 and TRBJ2-3, with 15 positions matching TRBD2. V was pared by 6 bases and J by 7 bases, with 5 bases of the junction left unmatched. This CDR3 has 15 amino acids. CDR3 amino acids: CASRQGLAGGYTQYF. The CDR3 DNA follows: TGTGCCAGCAGACAGGGACTAGCGGGAGGTTATACGCAGTATTTT.

This clonotype was counted only a few times. The chain carries TRBV12-3 or TRBV12-4 and TRBJ2-3; D is ambiguous. The CDR3 totals 12 residues. Trimming left V 2 bases short and J 10 bases short, with 10 bases between. The CDR3 region is CASSLTLGSQYF. For the CDR3, the DNA is TGTGCCAGCAGTTTAACCCTTGGGTCGCAGTATTTT.

The rearrangement uses TRBV11-2 and TRBJ1-2; D remains ambiguous. V lost 8 bases to trimming and J lost 4 bases, with 11 bases between them. Germline CDR1 SGHAT, CDR2 FQNNGV. The CDR3 totals 12 residues. The DNA for the CDR3 is TGTGCCAGCGGTCGGGAGGGCTATGGCTACACCTTC. This codes for CASGREGYGYTF.

The chain uses TRBV9 and TRBJ2-7, with D perhaps being TRBD1 or TRBD2 (5 bases each). This CDR3 region has 14 residues. Germline lookup yields CDR1 SGDLS and CDR2 YYNGEE. The V end lost 0 bases, the J end lost 6 bases, and 13 bases lay between the germline ends. The CDR3 DNA is TGTGCCAGCAGCGTAGCTACGGGGCAAAGCGAGCAGTACTTC. It codes for CASSVATGQSEQYF.

This clonotype was observed a few times. The chain uses TRBV7-2 and TRBJ2-1, with 9 positions matching TRBD2. Germline V gives CDR1 SGHTA, CDR2 FQGNSA. The CDR3 length is 15 residues. With V trimmed by 6 bases and J by 9 bases, 12 bases remained unmatched. This CDR3 reads CASRLKGGRASEQFF. The CDR3 DNA sequence: TGTGCCAGCAGGCTTAAGGGCGGGAGGGCCTCTGAGCAGTTCTTC.

V usage is TRBV29-1 and J usage is TRBJ1-2; D not resolved. In germline, CDR1 is SQVTM, CDR2 ANQGSEA. The CDR3 has 15 amino acids. V lost 4 bases to trimming and J lost 0 bases, with 15 bases between them. The chain's CDR3 is CSVASRQVANYGYTF. In DNA, the CDR3 is TGCAGCGTTGCCTCGCGGCAGGTAGCTAACTATGGCTACACCTTC.

This chain links TRBV12-5 with TRBJ2-5, with 12 bases that match TRBD2. CDR1 LGHNT and CDR2 FRNRAP come from the germline V gene. This CDR3 spans 16 amino acids. Trimming took 4 bases from V and 1 from J; bases not matched to a gene: 4. For the CDR3, the DNA is TGTGCTAGTGGTTCCGGACTAGCGGGGATCCAAGAGACCCAGTACTTC. This encodes CASGSGLAGIQETQYF.

The genes are TRBV7-3 and TRBJ2-5, with 8 bases that match TRBD1. The CDR3 contains 14 residues. Trimming took 4 bases from V and 5 from J; bases not matched to a gene: 6. CDR1 is SGHTA, CDR2 FQGTGA, per germline. The CDR3: CASSSAGGRETQYF. The CDR3, as DNA: TGTGCCAGCAGCTCGGCAGGGGGCCGGGAGACCCAGTACTTC. Full variable domain (outside the CDR3, taken from reference TRBV7-3 and TRBJ2-5): GAGVSQTPSNKVTEKGKYVELRCDPISGHTALYWYRQSLGQGPEFLIYFQGTGAADDSGLPNDRFFAVRPEGSVSTLKIQRTERGDSAVYLCASSSAGGRETQYFGPGTRLLVL.

This clonotype was observed a few times. J is TRBJ2-5 and V is TRBV20-1; D might be TRBD1 (6 bases). Germline-derived CDR1 and CDR2 are DFQATT and SNEGSKA (reference sequence). The V end was cut by 6 bases, the J end by 2 bases, with 22 bases between. The CDR3 spans 16 residues. CDR3 region: CSAGPPSGTYQETQYF. The DNA of the CDR3 is TGCAGTGCCGGGCCCCCCTCCGGGACATATCAAGAGACCCAGTACTTC.

Comment on this clonotype: With a much larger clone just one base away, this may be a read error. V gene TRBV29-1 combines with J gene TRBJ2-1; tentatively, D is TRBD1 or TRBD2 (5 bases each). Germline V gene data show CDR1 as SQVTM and CDR2 as ANQGSEA. This CDR3 has 12 residues. Deletions cut 5 bases from V and 7 bases from J, with 12 bases between. CDR3 amino acids: CSVSFRENEQFF. The CDR3, as DNA: TGCAGCGTTAGTTTCAGGGAGAATGAGCAGTTCTTC.

V is TRBV7-9 and J is TRBJ2-5; perhaps TRBD2 as D (6 bases). This CDR3 region has 14 residues. From germline, CDR1 is SEHNR and CDR2 FQNEAQ (reference sequence). V lost 8 bases to trimming and J lost 1 base, with 14 bases between them. In DNA, the CDR3 is TGTGCCAGCCGTGTGGCTAGCGTCCAAGAGACCCAGTACTTC. Its translation: CASRVASVQETQYF. The full variable domain, its missing parts supplied by reference TRBV7-9 and TRBJ2-5, is DTGVSQNPRHKITKRGQNVTFRCDPISEHNRLYWYRQTLGQGPEFLTYFQNEAQLEKSRLLSDRFSAERPKGSFSTLEIQRTEQGDSAMYLCASRVASVQETQYFGPGTRLLVL.

This chain connects TRBV12-3 or TRBV12-4 to TRBJ1-5; 8 bases agree with TRBD1. Germline trimming cut 3 bases from V and 4 bases from J; bases unmatched to any gene: 5. The CDR3 covers 15 residues. The CDR3 spells CASSFPGQVNQPQHF. In nucleotides, the CDR3 is TGTGCCAGCAGTTTTCCGGGACAGGTAAATCAGCCCCAGCATTTT.

The rearrangement joins TRBV20-1 to TRBJ1-1; no clear D. CDR1 and CDR2 from the germline V gene are DFQATT and SNEGSKA (reference sequence). The V gene lost 3 bases and the J gene lost 4 bases, with 15 bases spanning the gap. CDR3 size: 14 residues. The CDR3 nucleotides are TGCAGTGCTAGGGGCGGGTCGAAAGGCACTGAAGCTTTCTTT. Its translation: CSARGGSKGTEAFF.

The chain uses TRBV9 and TRBJ1-6; D gene ambiguous. Trimming pared 3 bases from V and 7 bases from J, leaving 8 bases between. From germline, CDR1 is SGDLS and CDR2 YYNGEE. The CDR3 length is 13 residues. This CDR3 reads CASSATNNSPLHF. CDR3 nucleotide sequence: TGTGCCAGCAGCGCGACCAACAATTCACCCCTCCACTTT. Supplemented by reference TRBV9 and TRBJ1-6, the full variable domain reads DSGVTQTPKHLITATGQRVTLRCSPRSGDLSVYWYQQSLDQGLQFLIQYYNGEERAKGNILERFSAQQFPDLHSELNLSSLELGDSALYFCASSATNNSPLHFGNGTRLTVT.

V is TRBV6-1 and J is TRBJ2-1; D call uncertain. V shed 5 bases and J shed 2 bases, with 10 bases lying between them. Germline V gives CDR1 MNHNS, CDR2 SASEGT. CDR3 length: 14 amino acids. The CDR3 DNA is TGTGCCAGCAGTCGTAGACTGGCCTACAATGAGCAGTTCTTC. Amino acids: CASSRRLAYNEQFF.

This clonotype was seen a few times. The chain is built from TRBV24-1 and TRBJ2-3; TRBD1 aligns across 9 bases. CDR3 length equals 16 residues. J lost 6 bases, V lost 3 bases, and 9 bases had no gene match. Germline loops: CDR1 KGHDR, CDR2 SFDVKD. The DNA for the CDR3 is TGTGCCACCAGTGATCCCCGAGGGGACAGGGCGGATACGCAGTATTTT. Residues: CATSDPRGDRADTQYF.

The chain recombines TRBV6-2 or TRBV6-3 with TRBJ2-1, with 10 bases aligning to TRBD1. The germline gives CDR1 MNHEY, CDR2 SVGEGT. V gave up 7 bases and J gave up 4 bases; unmatched junction bases: 7. The CDR3 has 15 residues. Here the CDR3 DNA reads TGTGCCAGCACCCAAGGACAGGGGGAATACAATGAGCAGTTCTTC. Amino acid sequence: CASTQGQGEYNEQFF.

This chain connects TRBV5-1 to TRBJ2-5, with a tentative D call TRBD2 (5 bases). The CDR3 contains 14 residues. Between the trimmed V and J ends, which lost 3 bases and 5 bases, there was a span of 14 bases. CDR1 is SGHRS, CDR2 YFSETQ, per germline. CDR3 nucleotides: TGCGCCAGCAGCTCCGGACTCCGCGAGGAGACCCAGTACTTC. It is translated as CASSSGLREETQYF.

This clonotype was counted only a few times. The J gene is TRBJ2-4, the V gene TRBV7-3, with 9 bases identical to TRBD2. The trim removed 5 bases at V and 7 bases at J, leaving 6 bases unmatched. Germline CDR1 and CDR2: SGHTA and FQGTGA. The CDR3 has 14 amino acids. This CDR3 is CASSRGGAENIQYF. Here the CDR3 DNA reads TGTGCCAGCAGCCGCGGGGGGGCTGAGAACATTCAGTACTTC.

The sample holds one count of this clonotype. V gene TRBV5-1 combines with J gene TRBJ2-2; TRBD1 agrees at 7 bases. The germline CDR1 and CDR2 sequences are SGHRS and YFSETQ. The CDR3 length is 15 residues. The J segment lost 5 bases and the V segment lost 0 bases, leaving 4 bases of the junction unmatched. CDR3 residues: CASSLEGAWTGELFF. In nucleotides, the CDR3 is TGCGCCAGCAGCTTGGAGGGGGCCTGGACCGGGGAGCTGTTTTTT.

The table lists this clonotype with a few counts. The chain uses TRBV12-3 or TRBV12-4 and TRBJ2-3, with D maybe TRBD2 (7 bases). V lost 5 bases and J lost 6, with 18 bases in between. The CDR3 sequence is 15 residues long. DNA of the CDR3: TGTGCCAGCAGTCCGAGGGGGACTAAATCCGATACGCAGTATTTT. Encoded protein: CASSPRGTKSDTQYF.